This T cell receptor (beta chain) was identified during a study of cytomegalovirus exposure and HLA in healthy donors. The PCR had 60 Vbeta and 13 Jbeta primers. Profiled with immunoSEQ multiplex PCR; TCRdb holds only in-frame clones, not every one. This table holds more than 95,000 clones, around 75% found once. The length of the CDR3 is 13 residues. Germline V gives CDR1 SNHLY, CDR2 FYNNEI. V was clipped by 5 bases and J by 3 bases, with 10 bases between them. Findings and limits, study-wide: In a later analysis, HLA-C alleles had the fewest associated TCRs, DRB1 alleles the most.

As concerns this clone: Its matching antigen is unknown.

Sequencing was performed on PBMCs. The chain couples TRBV2 to TRBJ1-1, with a possible D match to TRBD1 (5 bases). The receptor was isolated from a woman in her late teens or twenties in good health and CMV-seronegative. CDR3 amino acids: CASSTTGYTEAFF. DNA of the CDR3: TGTGCCAGCAGTACCACAGGTTACACTGAAGCTTTCTTT.